What follows are 26 T cell receptor beta chains derived from one specimen sequenced in a study of lymphopenia after photon versus proton radiotherapy. The data were produced by immunoSEQ multiplex PCR, yet TCRdb's version contains in-frame clones alone and is incomplete. The repertoire includes 65,000 to 90,000 clones, around 92% of them detected once, and roughly 2.3% sits in the top ten. This specimen consisted of peripheral blood, obtained from a patient treated with photon-based radiotherapy. Every receptor here comes from a woman between 40 and 50 years old with cholangiocarcinoma.

The CDR3 sequence: CASRAGYGYTF. DNA for the CDR3: TGTGCCAGCAGAGCTGGCTATGGCTACACCTTC. This chain joins TRBV6-6 and TRBJ1-2; D call uncertain. The V and J ends lost 6 bases and 4 bases respectively, with 6 bases between them. Germline values: CDR1 MNHNY, CDR2 SVGAGI (reference sequence). The CDR3 has 11 amino acids.

The chain joins TRBV25-1 to TRBJ1-1; D might be TRBD1 (5 bases). Germline CDR1 MGHDK, CDR2 SYGVNS. The CDR3 contains 16 residues. The V end was cut by 3 bases, the J end by 0 bases, with 14 bases between. This chain's CDR3 is CASSDPRAPMNTEAFF. The CDR3 bases are TGTGCCAGCAGTGACCCCAGGGCGCCGATGAACACTGAAGCTTTCTTT.

V usage is TRBV6-1 and J usage is TRBJ1-5, with D perhaps TRBD1 (6 bases). The germline gives CDR1 MNHNS, CDR2 SASEGT. The CDR3 contains 14 residues. V shed 0 bases and J shed 7 bases, with 10 bases lying between them. The CDR3 nucleotides are TGTGCCAGCAGTGAAGCCCCAGGGGTCCAGCCCCAGCATTTT. It specifies CASSEAPGVQPQHF.

In this sample, this clone turned up a few times. The chain is built from TRBV19 and TRBJ1-5; 8 nucleotides agree with TRBD1. Germline lookup yields CDR1 LNHDA and CDR2 SQIVND (reference sequence). The CDR3 loop spans 15 amino acids. The J segment lost 6 bases and the V segment lost 7 bases, leaving 11 bases of the junction unmatched. The CDR3 region is CASTPGGTRTQPQHF. The CDR3 DNA follows: TGTGCCAGTACCCCAGGGGGCACCCGGACTCAGCCCCAGCATTTT.

Only one count was recorded for this clone. The chain is built from TRBV7-2 and TRBJ2-2, with D unclear. The CDR3 consists of 15 residues. Germline values: CDR1 SGHTA, CDR2 FQGNSA. V was trimmed by 4 bases and J by 3 bases, leaving 12 bases between them. The CDR3 sequence: CASSSQVFDTGELFF. The CDR3 DNA follows: TGTGCCAGCAGCTCCCAGGTTTTTGACACCGGGGAGCTGTTTTTT.

The chain couples TRBV20-1 to TRBJ2-1, with D possibly TRBD1 on 5 matching bases. CDR3 size: 11 residues. The V gene's germline CDR1 is DFQATT and CDR2 SNEGSKA (reference sequence). The germline V and J ends were trimmed by 3 bases and 9 bases, with 9 bases remaining between them. The CDR3 DNA reads TGCAGTGCTAGGGTGCAGGGTGAGCAGTTCTTC. Amino acids: CSARVQGEQFF.

This CDR3 is CASSVGGRTEAFF. CDR3 DNA: TGTGCCAGCAGCGTCGGGGGGCGCACTGAAGCTTTCTTT. The V gene is TRBV9, the J gene TRBJ1-1; D might be TRBD1 (6 bases). The CDR3 has 13 amino acids. Germline CDR1 reads SGDLS; CDR2 reads YYNGEE. V was cut by 2 bases and J by 4 bases, with 9 bases left in between.

The chain carries TRBV30 and TRBJ2-3; TRBD2 agrees at 11 bases. The V segment lost 1 base and the J segment 8 bases; nucleotides outside the gene matches: 8. CDR1 is GTSNPN, CDR2 SVGIG, per germline (reference sequence). This CDR3 contains 15 residues. For the CDR3, the DNA is TGTGCCTGGAGTGGGGGACTAGCGGCCGCCGGTACGCAGTATTTT. It specifies CAWSGGLAAAGTQYF.

The chain recombines TRBV9 with TRBJ2-3; no clear D. Per the germline V gene, CDR1 is SGDLS and CDR2 is YYNGEE. The CDR3 runs 13 residues. Deletions cut 0 bases from V and 1 base from J, with 3 bases between. Written as DNA, the CDR3 is TGTGCCAGCAGCGTAGTCGGCACAGATACGCAGTATTTT. Translation: CASSVVGTDTQYF.

V usage is TRBV15 and J usage is TRBJ1-1; no clear D. The CDR3 is made up of 13 amino acids. Trimming removed 3 bases from V and 5 bases from J, with 10 bases in between. The V gene's germline CDR1 is LNHNV and CDR2 YYDKDF (reference sequence). The CDR3 nucleotides are TGTGCCACCAGCAGGGAAAGGGATACTGAAGCTTTCTTT. Residues: CATSRERDTEAFF.

This clone was found once. The CDR3, as DNA: TGTGCCAGCAGCTCCAGGGGGCTTGGGGAAAAACTGTTTTTT. It translates to CASSSRGLGEKLFF. This chain connects TRBV7-6 to TRBJ1-4; the match to TRBD1 covers 8 bases. This CDR3 spans 14 amino acids. Germline V CDR1 and CDR2: SGHVS, FNYEAQ. V lost 4 bases, J lost 8 bases, and 6 bases stayed unmatched.

The chain employs TRBV10-2 and TRBJ1-1; D gene ambiguous. V gave up 2 bases and J gave up 5 bases, with 3 bases separating them. This CDR3 contains 11 residues. The germline V gene has CDR1 WSHSY and CDR2 SAAADI. The CDR3 protein is CASSEGTEAFF. In DNA form, the CDR3 reads TGCGCCAGCAGTGAGGGGACTGAAGCTTTCTTT.

The chain has TRBV19 and TRBJ1-2, with D maybe TRBD1 (6 bases). Germline assignment: CDR1 LNHDA and CDR2 SQIVND (reference sequence). V lost 5 bases and J 8 bases, leaving 18 bases between the germline ends. This CDR3 spans 14 amino acids. DNA of the CDR3: TGTGCCAGTAGTGTTCACAGGGATACTTCGGGCTACACCTTC. This sequence encodes CASSVHRDTSGYTF.

CDR3 region: CASRPGQVDEKLFF. The CDR3 DNA reads as TGTGCCAGCAGACCCGGACAGGTTGATGAAAAACTGTTTTTT. This rearrangement joins TRBV6-5 to TRBJ1-4, with 7 positions matching TRBD1. J was trimmed by 6 bases and V by 6 bases; bases with no gene match: 7. This CDR3 contains 14 residues. The germline V gene encodes CDR1 MNHEY and CDR2 SVGAGI.

In DNA form, the CDR3 reads TGTGCCAGCAGCCCTCCGGGGCACACATACGAGCAGTACTTC. As protein: CASSPPGHTYEQYF. This chain connects TRBV25-1 to TRBJ2-7; D possibly matches TRBD1 or TRBD2 (5 bases each). This CDR3 spans 14 amino acids. V was shortened by 6 bases and J by 4 bases, with 16 bases between the two germline ends. Germline V gives CDR1 MGHDK, CDR2 SYGVNS.

The rearrangement links TRBV14 to TRBJ2-2; no firm D call. This CDR3 is built from 16 residues. CDR1 and CDR2 (germline): SGHDN, FVKESK. The V and J ends lost 1 base and 2 bases respectively, with 11 bases between them. CDR3 amino acids: CASSQGSAVNTGELFF. The CDR3 coding sequence is TGTGCCAGCAGCCAAGGGAGCGCGGTAAACACCGGGGAGCTGTTTTTT.

The gene calls are TRBV28 and TRBJ1-2; 9 bases match TRBD1. The J segment lost 3 bases and the V segment lost 6 bases, leaving 14 bases of the junction unmatched. This CDR3 contains 17 residues. Germline CDR1 reads MDHEN; CDR2 reads SYDVKM. The CDR3 loop reads CASSPTGTGLYYYGYTF. The CDR3 coding sequence is TGTGCCAGCAGCCCCACCGGGACAGGGCTATATTACTATGGCTACACCTTC.

The chain links TRBV30 to TRBJ1-5; D gene unclear. The V gene's germline CDR1 is GTSNPN and CDR2 SVGIG (reference sequence). This CDR3 region has 13 residues. Trimming stripped 0 bases from V and 5 bases from J, with 8 bases between. The CDR3 loop is CAWSVQRDQPQHF. DNA of the CDR3: TGTGCCTGGAGTGTACAACGGGATCAGCCCCAGCATTTT.

The count of this clone is one. The V gene is TRBV6-1, the J gene TRBJ1-2, with D maybe TRBD1 (5 bases). The V end was cut by 2 bases, the J end by 0 bases, with 7 bases between. The CDR3 loop spans 14 amino acids. The germline V gene encodes CDR1 MNHNS and CDR2 SASEGT. CDR3 DNA: TGTGCCAGCAGTGAACGGGGCCCTAACTATGGCTACACCTTC. Amino acid sequence: CASSERGPNYGYTF.

The gene calls are TRBV2 and TRBJ1-1; no definite D call. CDR1 and CDR2 from the germline V gene are SNHLY and FYNNEI. The CDR3 is 14 residues long. The V gene lost 7 bases and the J gene lost 4 bases, with 16 bases spanning the gap. The CDR3: CASILGGVATEAFF. The DNA for the CDR3 is TGTGCCAGCATCCTCGGTGGGGTAGCCACTGAAGCTTTCTTT.

A single count supports this clone. This chain connects TRBV5-4 to TRBJ1-6, with D uncertain. From germline, CDR1 is SGHNT and CDR2 YYREEE (reference sequence). The CDR3 length is 15 residues. Trimming took 2 bases from V and 3 from J, leaving 9 bases between them. CDR3 in DNA: TGTGCCAGCAGCTTAGAAGGGCTCTATAATTCACCCCTCCACTTT. This sequence encodes CASSLEGLYNSPLHF. The full variable domain, rest sourced from reference TRBV5-4 and TRBJ1-6, is ETGVTQSPTHLIKTRGQQVTLRCSSQSGHNTVSWYQQALGQGPQFIFQYYREEENGRGNFPPRFSGLQFPNYSSELNVNALELDDSALYLCASSLEGLYNSPLHFGNGTRLTVT.

The rearrangement uses TRBV6-1 and TRBJ1-5; D not resolved. Germline V gene data show CDR1 as MNHNS and CDR2 as SASEGT. V shed 2 bases and J shed 6 bases, with 8 bases lying between them. The CDR3 contains 13 residues. CDR3 DNA sequence: TGTGCCAGCAGTGAACGGCAGTCTCAGCCCCAGCATTTT. As protein: CASSERQSQPQHF.

V is TRBV5-4 and J is TRBJ2-1, with 9 positions matching TRBD2. Germline assignment: CDR1 SGHNT and CDR2 YYREEE (reference sequence). The ends lost 2 bases at V and 8 bases at J; junction bases unmatched: 14. The CDR3 contains 17 residues. The CDR3 DNA reads as TGTGCCAGCAGCTTACCCTCAGGCGCGGGAGGGCGTGATGAGCAGTTCTTC. This codes for CASSLPSGAGGRDEQFF. Looking up the rest from reference TRBV5-4 and TRBJ2-1 gives the full variable domain: ETGVTQSPTHLIKTRGQQVTLRCSSQSGHNTVSWYQQALGQGPQFIFQYYREEENGRGNFPPRFSGLQFPNYSSELNVNALELDDSALYLCASSLPSGAGGRDEQFFGPGTRLTVL.

V usage is TRBV5-5 and J usage is TRBJ2-7; no firm D call. CDR3 length: 12 amino acids. V lost 2 bases, J lost 6 bases, and 9 bases lay in between. CDR1 and CDR2 from the germline V gene are SGHKS and YYEKEE (reference sequence). This chain's CDR3 is CASSFLTTEQYF. The CDR3 DNA reads TGTGCCAGCAGCTTCCTTACCACCGAGCAGTACTTC.

The gene calls are TRBV6-1 and TRBJ1-1; 8 bases match TRBD1. With V trimmed by 2 bases and J by 0 bases, 14 bases remained unmatched. The CDR3 spans 19 residues. Germline V gives CDR1 MNHNS, CDR2 SASEGT. CDR3 sequence: CASSEYPLSGQGMNTEAFF. CDR3 sequence (DNA): TGTGCCAGCAGTGAATACCCCTTAAGTGGACAGGGAATGAACACTGAAGCTTTCTTT.

The chain carries TRBV9 and TRBJ2-7; D possibly corresponds to TRBD2 (6 bases). Germline values: CDR1 SGDLS, CDR2 YYNGEE. This CDR3 has 15 amino acids. The V gene lost 0 bases and the J gene lost 3 bases, with 13 bases spanning the gap. Here the CDR3 DNA reads TGTGCCAGCAGCGTAGGATGGCGGGAACACTACGAGCAGTACTTC. Its translation is CASSVGWREHYEQYF.